Below are 26 T cell receptor beta chains sequenced from a single sample in a study of cytomegalovirus exposure and HLA in healthy donors (dated by TCRdb to between 2016 and 2019). Library preparation used the immunoSEQ multiplex PCR assay. TCRdb retrieved this table from immuneACCESS and kept in-frame rearrangements only. Not all clones are present; in checked studies, unresolved V genes account for under half, and no reason is known for the remainder. The sample records under 80,000 clones, roughly 94% of which are singletons. Jointly, the top ten make up approximately 3.4% of the sample. Sequencing input: PBMCs. The receptors derive from a woman aged 18-29 years in good health and CMV-seropositive.

This chain uses TRBV30 with TRBJ2-7, with D possibly matching TRBD1 (6 bases). CDR3 length: 12 amino acids. Germline V lookup: CDR1 GTSNPN, CDR2 SVGIG (reference sequence). V shed 5 bases and J shed 2 bases, with 10 bases lying between them. Here the CDR3 reads CAWHRQAYEQYF. CDR3 nucleotide sequence: TGTGCCTGGCATAGACAGGCCTACGAGCAGTACTTC.

V usage is TRBV5-4 and J usage is TRBJ1-2, with TRBD1 matching over 9 bases. The CDR3 covers 16 residues. The germline gives CDR1 SGHNT, CDR2 YYREEE (reference sequence). Germline trimming cut 5 bases from V and 0 bases from J; bases unmatched to any gene: 8. The CDR3 loop reads CASRVRDRDTNYGYTF. In DNA form, the CDR3 reads TGTGCCAGCAGGGTCCGGGACAGGGATACTAACTATGGCTACACCTTC.

The chain has TRBV11-3 and TRBJ2-3; D is possibly TRBD1 (7 bases). Germline V CDR1 and CDR2: SGHNT, YENEEA. Trimming took off 0 bases at V and 6 bases at J, with 13 bases between the two ends. This CDR3 is built from 15 residues. CDR3 amino acids: CASSLDSGGGDTQYF. For the CDR3, the DNA is TGTGCCAGCAGCTTAGATTCAGGGGGAGGCGATACGCAGTATTTT.

The chain recombines TRBV6-6 with TRBJ1-1, with D possibly being TRBD1 (6 bases). V was pared by 4 bases and J by 1 base, with 10 bases between. This CDR3 comprises 14 residues. The V gene's germline CDR1 is MNHNY and CDR2 SVGAGI (reference sequence). CDR3 DNA sequence: TGTGCCAGCAGTTTAACAGGGACGAACACTGAAGCTTTCTTT. Protein product: CASSLTGTNTEAFF.

The CDR3 bases are TGTGCCAGCAGCGGACCGGGACTAGGCACAGATACGCAGTATTTT. Amino acids: CASSGPGLGTDTQYF. The V call is TRBV9, the J call TRBJ2-3, with 8 nucleotides matching TRBD2. The CDR3 extends over 15 amino acids. The junction had 4 bases not matched to a gene; V was cut back by 3 bases and J by 1 base. CDR1 and CDR2 (germline): SGDLS, YYNGEE.

The chain employs TRBV5-1 and TRBJ1-1; a weak D match, TRBD1 (5 bases). This CDR3 has 13 amino acids. V lost 3 bases, J lost 6 bases, and 12 bases lay in between. Germline CDR1 is SGHRS and CDR2 is YFSETQ. The DNA for the CDR3 is TGCGCCAGCAGCTCCCGGGACTCTCCTGAAGCTTTCTTT. Translation gives CASSSRDSPEAFF.

The chain is built from TRBV4-2 and TRBJ1-1; D is unresolved. The CDR3 extends over 15 amino acids. Germline values: CDR1 LGHNA, CDR2 YNFKEQ. Trimming stripped 5 bases from V and 0 bases from J, with 13 bases between. CDR3 nucleotides: TGTGCCAGCAGCAAATCCCCCGGGATGAACACTGAAGCTTTCTTT. This codes for CASSKSPGMNTEAFF.

J is TRBJ1-5 and V is TRBV18; maybe TRBD1 (5 bases). CDR3 length: 14 residues. Per germline, CDR1 KGHSH and CDR2 LQKENI. The V and J ends lost 3 bases and 5 bases respectively, with 11 bases between them. The CDR3: CASSPQGGDQPQHF. The CDR3, as DNA: TGTGCCAGCTCACCTCAGGGAGGAGATCAGCCCCAGCATTTT.

The CDR3 DNA reads TGCGCCAGCAGGTTCGACACAATGAACACTGAAGCTTTCTTT. Translating gives CASRFDTMNTEAFF. The chain carries TRBV5-1 and TRBJ1-1; D is uncertain. The CDR3 runs 14 residues. The V gene's germline CDR1 is SGHRS and CDR2 YFSETQ. Trimming shortened V by 5 bases and J by 0 bases, and 11 bases separated the two germline ends.

This clone came up once. The rearrangement links TRBV7-3 to TRBJ1-2; D not resolved. V was trimmed by 0 bases and J by 3 bases, leaving 8 bases between them. Looked up from germline, CDR1 is SGHTA and CDR2 is FQGTGA. This CDR3 comprises 14 residues. The CDR3 DNA reads as TGTGCCAGCAGCTTAACCAGGTCCGACTATGGCTACACCTTC. It translates to CASSLTRSDYGYTF.

This chain joins TRBV30 and TRBJ2-7; tentative D call: TRBD2 (6 bases). The V and J ends lost 0 bases and 2 bases respectively, with 14 bases between them. The CDR3 contains 15 residues. CDR1 and CDR2 (germline): GTSNPN, SVGIG (reference sequence). The CDR3 bases are TGTGCCTGGAGTGTAAGGAGGGAGGCCCCCTACGAGCAGTACTTC. Residues: CAWSVRREAPYEQYF.

The chain employs TRBV5-8 and TRBJ2-2; 7 positions agree with TRBD2. V was pared by 3 bases and J by 0 bases, with 2 bases of the junction left unmatched. This CDR3 comprises 15 residues. Germline V gives CDR1 SGHTS, CDR2 YDEGEE. The DNA for the CDR3 is TGTGCCAGCAGCTCCGGGACTACGAACACCGGGGAGCTGTTTTTT. Translation: CASSSGTTNTGELFF.

This chain joins TRBV30 and TRBJ2-1; D unclear. Germline V CDR1 and CDR2: GTSNPN, SVGIG (reference sequence). The V end lost 0 bases, the J end lost 0 bases, and 9 bases lay between the germline ends. The CDR3 is 15 residues long. CDR3 DNA sequence: TGTGCCTGGAGTGTAACCTCCAGCTCCTACAATGAGCAGTTCTTC. As protein: CAWSVTSSSYNEQFF.

J is TRBJ2-3 and V is TRBV28; TRBD1 matches 8 bases. The CDR3 sequence is 14 residues long. Germline-derived CDR1 and CDR2 are MDHEN and SYDVKM. V was clipped by 7 bases and J by 4 bases; unmatched bases: 7. The CDR3 sequence: CASTTDREADTQYF. DNA of the CDR3: TGTGCCAGCACCACGGACAGGGAGGCAGATACGCAGTATTTT.

The chain recombines TRBV14 with TRBJ2-4, with D possibly TRBD1 on 5 matching bases. V was shortened by 1 base and J by 8 bases, with 12 bases between the two germline ends. The germline gives CDR1 SGHDN, CDR2 FVKESK. The CDR3 runs to 14 residues. CDR3 coding DNA: TGTGCCAGCAGCCAAGGGGGCGGAGTGGACATTCAGTACTTC. As protein: CASSQGGGVDIQYF.

CDR3 in amino acids: CASSWTGGWEQFF. DNA for the CDR3: TGTGCCAGCAGTTGGACAGGGGGCTGGGAGCAGTTCTTC. The chain couples TRBV27 to TRBJ2-1; 11 nucleotides align to TRBD1. There are 13 residues in the CDR3. J gave up 10 bases and V 4 bases, and 3 bases lay outside the gene matches. Germline CDR1 is MNHEY and CDR2 is SMNVEV (reference sequence).

V usage is TRBV6-5 and J usage is TRBJ1-5; D is undetermined. The CDR3 loop spans 14 amino acids. The germline V gene has CDR1 MNHEY and CDR2 SVGAGI. V was trimmed by 2 bases and J by 0 bases, leaving 5 bases between them. CDR3 protein: CASSYGSSNQPQHF. The CDR3 DNA reads TGTGCCAGCAGTTACGGGAGTAGCAATCAGCCCCAGCATTTT.

The rearrangement joins TRBV2 to TRBJ2-5, with D perhaps TRBD1 (6 bases). Looked up from germline, CDR1 is SNHLY and CDR2 is FYNNEI. The ends were cut back, 4 bases at V and 2 bases at J, with 8 bases in the middle. CDR3 size: 13 residues. CDR3 DNA: TGTGCCAGCAGTGGCAGGGGTCAAGAGACCCAGTACTTC. Amino acids: CASSGRGQETQYF. The full variable domain, in which reference TRBV2 and TRBJ2-5 provide the parts outside the CDR3, is EPEVTQTPSHQVTQMGQEVILRCVPISNHLYFYWYRQILGQKVEFLVSFYNNEISEKSEIFDDQFSVERPDGSNFTLKIRSTKLEDSAMYFCASSGRGQETQYFGPGTRLLVL.

The rearrangement links TRBV20-1 to TRBJ1-2; TRBD1 aligns across 9 bases. The CDR3 is 11 amino acids. V dropped 5 bases and J dropped 11; count of bases not matched to a gene: 6. The germline CDR1 and CDR2 sequences are DFQATT and SNEGSKA (reference sequence). CDR3 amino acids: CSAWDREGYTF. The CDR3 region has the DNA TGCAGTGCTTGGGACAGGGAGGGTTACACCTTC.

The CDR3 region has the DNA TGTGCCAGCAGCTCTGGACAGCTCTATGGCTACACCTTC. Amino acids: CASSSGQLYGYTF. V usage is TRBV5-6 and J usage is TRBJ1-2, with a possible D match to TRBD1 (6 bases). CDR1 SGHDT and CDR2 YYEEEE come from the germline V gene. The CDR3 consists of 13 residues. V gave up 3 bases and J gave up 4 bases, with 10 bases separating them.

This chain joins TRBV7-9 and TRBJ1-2; D not certain. The V end lost 5 bases, the J end lost 0 bases, and 4 bases lay between the germline ends. This CDR3 is built from 12 residues. Germline-derived CDR1 and CDR2 are SEHNR and FQNEAQ (reference sequence). CDR3 protein: CASSATNYGYTF. CDR3 sequence (DNA): TGTGCCAGCAGCGCGACTAACTATGGCTACACCTTC.

The chain uses TRBV7-3 and TRBJ2-1, with D tentatively TRBD2 (5 bases). V lost 5 bases and J lost 10, with 15 bases in between. The CDR3 is 13 residues long. Germline CDR1 reads SGHTA; CDR2 reads FQGTGA. The CDR3 region has the DNA TGTGCCAGCAGCCCTAGCCCCACTGGAGAGCAGTTCTTC. Encoded protein: CASSPSPTGEQFF. The variable domain in full, completed from reference TRBV7-3 and TRBJ2-1, reads GAGVSQTPSNKVTEKGKYVELRCDPISGHTALYWYRQSLGQGPEFLIYFQGTGAADDSGLPNDRFFAVRPEGSVSTLKIQRTERGDSAVYLCASSPSPTGEQFFGPGTRLTVL.

The chain links TRBV28 to TRBJ2-1; TRBD2 aligns across 8 bases. The ends lost 1 base at V and 3 bases at J; junction bases unmatched: 8. Germline V gene data show CDR1 as MDHEN and CDR2 as SYDVKM. The CDR3 is made up of 17 amino acids. The CDR3 sequence is CASSLSPGGEDYNEQFF. The CDR3 bases are TGTGCCAGCAGTTTATCCCCGGGGGGGGAGGACTACAATGAGCAGTTCTTC.

V gene TRBV5-6 combines with J gene TRBJ2-3; possibly TRBD1 for D (5 bases). CDR3 size: 15 residues. V was cut by 0 bases and J by 0 bases, with 8 bases left in between. The germline gives CDR1 SGHDT, CDR2 YYEEEE. DNA for the CDR3: TGTGCCAGCAGCTTGGGTCAGGGCAGCACAGATACGCAGTATTTT. Translated: CASSLGQGSTDTQYF.

V and J are TRBV9 and TRBJ1-1; no reliable D call. Germline-derived CDR1 and CDR2 are SGDLS and YYNGEE. The CDR3 sequence is 14 residues long. Trimming stripped 4 bases from V and 5 bases from J, with 15 bases between. The CDR3 nucleotides are TGTGCCAGCAGCCCCGACGGGGTGGGGACTGAAGCTTTCTTT. Translated: CASSPDGVGTEAFF.

This clone is a singleton in its sample. The genes are TRBV28 and TRBJ1-1, with TRBD1 identical over 8 bases. The CDR3 spans 15 residues. With V trimmed by 5 bases and J by 3 bases, 8 bases remained unmatched. Germline assignment: CDR1 MDHEN and CDR2 SYDVKM. DNA for the CDR3: TGTGCCAGCAGTCCAGGGGGCGTATCGGACACTGAAGCTTTCTTT. Translating gives CASSPGGVSDTEAFF.